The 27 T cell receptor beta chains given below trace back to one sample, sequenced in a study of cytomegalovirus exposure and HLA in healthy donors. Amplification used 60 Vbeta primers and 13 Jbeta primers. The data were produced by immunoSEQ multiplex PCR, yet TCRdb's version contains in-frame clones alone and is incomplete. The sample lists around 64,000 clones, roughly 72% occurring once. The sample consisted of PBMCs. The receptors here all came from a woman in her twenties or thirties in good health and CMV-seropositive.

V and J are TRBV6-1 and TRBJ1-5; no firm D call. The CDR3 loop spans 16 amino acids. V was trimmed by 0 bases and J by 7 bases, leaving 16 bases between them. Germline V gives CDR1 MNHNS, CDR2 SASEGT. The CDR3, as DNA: TGTGCCAGCAGTGAAGCGTCCCCCAGGTGGGTCCAGCCCCAGCATTTT. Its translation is CASSEASPRWVQPQHF.

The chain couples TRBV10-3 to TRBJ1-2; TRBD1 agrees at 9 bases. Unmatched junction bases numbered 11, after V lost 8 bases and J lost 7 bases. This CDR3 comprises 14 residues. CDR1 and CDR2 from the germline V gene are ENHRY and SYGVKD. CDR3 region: CAIQPTGGERGYTF. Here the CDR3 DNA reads TGTGCCATCCAGCCGACAGGGGGAGAGCGTGGCTACACCTTC.

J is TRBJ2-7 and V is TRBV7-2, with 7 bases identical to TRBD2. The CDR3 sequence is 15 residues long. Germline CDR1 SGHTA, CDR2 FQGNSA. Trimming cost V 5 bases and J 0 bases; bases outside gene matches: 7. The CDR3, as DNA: TGTGCCAGCAGCGCCCGACTAGCTAACTCCTACGAGCAGTACTTC. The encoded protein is CASSARLANSYEQYF.

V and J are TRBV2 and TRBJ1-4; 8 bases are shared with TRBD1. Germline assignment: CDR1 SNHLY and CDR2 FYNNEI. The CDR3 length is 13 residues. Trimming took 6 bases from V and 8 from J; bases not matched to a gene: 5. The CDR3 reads CASRPRTGEKLFF. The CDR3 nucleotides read TGTGCCAGCAGGCCCAGGACAGGGGAAAAACTGTTTTTT.

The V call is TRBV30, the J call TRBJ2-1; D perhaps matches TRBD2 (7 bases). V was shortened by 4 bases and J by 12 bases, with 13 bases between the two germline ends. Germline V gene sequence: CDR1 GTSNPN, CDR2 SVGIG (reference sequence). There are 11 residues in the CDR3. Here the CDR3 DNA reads TGTGCCTGGAAAGGGGGAGGGGGGCAGTTCTTC. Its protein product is CAWKGGGGQFF.

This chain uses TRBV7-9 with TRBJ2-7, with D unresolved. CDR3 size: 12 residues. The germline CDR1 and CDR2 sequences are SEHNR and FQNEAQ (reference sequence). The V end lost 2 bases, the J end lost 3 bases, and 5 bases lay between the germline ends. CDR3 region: CASSLNIYEQYF. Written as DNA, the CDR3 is TGTGCCAGCAGCTTAAACATCTACGAGCAGTACTTC.

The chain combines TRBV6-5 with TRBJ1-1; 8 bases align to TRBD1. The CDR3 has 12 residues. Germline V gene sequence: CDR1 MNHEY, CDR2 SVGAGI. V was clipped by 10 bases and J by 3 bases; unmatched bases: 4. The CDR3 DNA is TGTGCCACCGGACAGGGTTACACTGAAGCTTTCTTT. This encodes CATGQGYTEAFF.

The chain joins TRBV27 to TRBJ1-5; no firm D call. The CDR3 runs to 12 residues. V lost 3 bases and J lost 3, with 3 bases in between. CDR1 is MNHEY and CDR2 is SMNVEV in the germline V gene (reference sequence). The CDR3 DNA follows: TGTGCCAGCAGTTTCAACAATCAGCCCCAGCATTTT. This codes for CASSFNNQPQHF.

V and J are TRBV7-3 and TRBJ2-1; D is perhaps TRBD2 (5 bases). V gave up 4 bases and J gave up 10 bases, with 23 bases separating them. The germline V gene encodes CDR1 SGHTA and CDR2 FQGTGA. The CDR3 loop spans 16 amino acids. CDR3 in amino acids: CASSSRLLSTQGEQFF. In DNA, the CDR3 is TGTGCCAGCAGCTCCAGACTACTGAGCACACAAGGGGAGCAGTTCTTC. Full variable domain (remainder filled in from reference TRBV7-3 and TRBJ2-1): GAGVSQTPSNKVTEKGKYVELRCDPISGHTALYWYRQSLGQGPEFLIYFQGTGAADDSGLPNDRFFAVRPEGSVSTLKIQRTERGDSAVYLCASSSRLLSTQGEQFFGPGTRLTVL.

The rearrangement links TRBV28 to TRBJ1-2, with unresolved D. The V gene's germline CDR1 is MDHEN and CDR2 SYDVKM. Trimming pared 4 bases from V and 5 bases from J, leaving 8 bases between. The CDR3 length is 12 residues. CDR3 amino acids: CASSYLLYGYTF. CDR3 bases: TGTGCCAGCAGTTACCTGCTATATGGCTACACCTTC.

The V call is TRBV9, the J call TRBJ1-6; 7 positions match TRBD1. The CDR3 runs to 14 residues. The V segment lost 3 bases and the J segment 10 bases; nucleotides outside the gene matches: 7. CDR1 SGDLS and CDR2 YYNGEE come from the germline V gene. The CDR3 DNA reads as TGTGCCAGCAGCGGAGACAGGGTAGTGTCACCCCTCCACTTT. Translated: CASSGDRVVSPLHF.

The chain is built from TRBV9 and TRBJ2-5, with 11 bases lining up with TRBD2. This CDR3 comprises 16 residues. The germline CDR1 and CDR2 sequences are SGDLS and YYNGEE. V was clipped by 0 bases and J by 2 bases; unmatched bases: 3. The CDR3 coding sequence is TGTGCCAGCAGCGTAGGGCTAGCGGGGGGACAAGAGACCCAGTACTTC. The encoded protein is CASSVGLAGGQETQYF.

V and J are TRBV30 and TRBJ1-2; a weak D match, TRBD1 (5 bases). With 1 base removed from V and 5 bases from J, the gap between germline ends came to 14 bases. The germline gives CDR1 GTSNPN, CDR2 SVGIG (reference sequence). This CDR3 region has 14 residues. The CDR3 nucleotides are TGTGCCTGGAGTGGGAGGGGAGCAAAGTATGGCTACACCTTC. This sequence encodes CAWSGRGAKYGYTF.

Written as DNA, the CDR3 is TGTGCCAGCAGTGGGGGGACAGTACGGGGCACTGAAGCTTTCTTT. Protein product: CASSGGTVRGTEAFF. This chain connects TRBV28 to TRBJ1-1; 7 nucleotides line up with TRBD1. Germline V CDR1 and CDR2: MDHEN, SYDVKM. The CDR3 length is 15 residues. V shed 5 bases and J 4 bases; nucleotides not matched to a gene: 10.

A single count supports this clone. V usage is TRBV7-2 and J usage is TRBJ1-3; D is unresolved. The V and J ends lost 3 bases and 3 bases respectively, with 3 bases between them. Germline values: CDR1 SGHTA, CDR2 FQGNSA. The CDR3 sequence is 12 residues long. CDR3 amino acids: CASSFYGNTIYF. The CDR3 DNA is TGTGCCAGCAGCTTTTATGGAAACACCATATATTTT.

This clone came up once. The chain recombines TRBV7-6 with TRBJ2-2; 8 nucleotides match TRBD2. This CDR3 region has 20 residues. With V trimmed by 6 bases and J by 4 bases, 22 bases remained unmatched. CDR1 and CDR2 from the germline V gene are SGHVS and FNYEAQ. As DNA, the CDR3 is TGTGCCAGCAGACACCCACGATTAGGGGTAGCGGGATCGGGCACCGGGGAGCTGTTTTTT. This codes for CASRHPRLGVAGSGTGELFF.

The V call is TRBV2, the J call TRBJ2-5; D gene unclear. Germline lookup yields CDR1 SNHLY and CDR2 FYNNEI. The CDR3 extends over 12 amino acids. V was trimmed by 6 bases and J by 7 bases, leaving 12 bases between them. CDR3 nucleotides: TGTGCCAGCAGGGAACGGAGTGGGACCCAGTACTTC. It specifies CASRERSGTQYF.

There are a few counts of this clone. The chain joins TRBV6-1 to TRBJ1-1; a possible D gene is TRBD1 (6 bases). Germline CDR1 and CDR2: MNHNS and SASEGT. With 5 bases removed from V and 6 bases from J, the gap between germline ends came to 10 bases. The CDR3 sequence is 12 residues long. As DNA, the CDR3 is TGTGCCAGCAGTAACAGGGAAGCTGAAGCTTTCTTT. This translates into CASSNREAEAFF.

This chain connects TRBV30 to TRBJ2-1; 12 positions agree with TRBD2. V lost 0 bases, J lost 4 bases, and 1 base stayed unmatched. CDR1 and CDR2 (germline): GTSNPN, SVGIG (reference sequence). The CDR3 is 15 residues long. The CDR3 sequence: CAWSVTSGGYNEQFF. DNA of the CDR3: TGTGCCTGGAGTGTGACTAGCGGGGGTTACAATGAGCAGTTCTTC.

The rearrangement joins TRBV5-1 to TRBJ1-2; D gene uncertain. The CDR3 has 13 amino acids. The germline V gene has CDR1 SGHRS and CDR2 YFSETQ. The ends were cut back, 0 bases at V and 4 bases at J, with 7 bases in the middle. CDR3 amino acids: CASSLGPVYGYTF. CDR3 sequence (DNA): TGCGCCAGCAGCTTGGGGCCAGTCTATGGCTACACCTTC.

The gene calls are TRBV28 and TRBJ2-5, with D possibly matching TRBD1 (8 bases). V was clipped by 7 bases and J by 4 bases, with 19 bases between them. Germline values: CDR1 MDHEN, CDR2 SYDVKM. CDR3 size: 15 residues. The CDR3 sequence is CASTPRGRGRETQYF. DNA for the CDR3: TGTGCCAGCACCCCCAGGGGGCGCGGGAGAGAGACCCAGTACTTC.

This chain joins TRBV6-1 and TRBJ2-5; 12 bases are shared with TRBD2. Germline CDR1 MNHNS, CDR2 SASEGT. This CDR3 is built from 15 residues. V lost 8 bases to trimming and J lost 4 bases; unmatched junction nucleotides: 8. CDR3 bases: TGTGCCAGCGGACGACTAGCGGGAGAGAGAGAGACCCAGTACTTC. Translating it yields CASGRLAGERETQYF.

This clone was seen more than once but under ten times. The CDR3 here is CASSLELNYEQYF. The CDR3 nucleotides are TGTGCCAGCAGTTTAGAGCTGAACTACGAGCAGTACTTC. The chain employs TRBV28 and TRBJ2-7; D unresolved. The germline V gene encodes CDR1 MDHEN and CDR2 SYDVKM. Trimming stripped 2 bases from V and 3 bases from J, with 8 bases between. The CDR3 is 13 residues long.

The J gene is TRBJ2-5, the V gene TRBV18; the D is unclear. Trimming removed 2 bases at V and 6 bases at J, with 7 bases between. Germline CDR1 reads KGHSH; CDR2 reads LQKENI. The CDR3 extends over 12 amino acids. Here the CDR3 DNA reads TGTGCCAGCTCACCAACAGAACAGACCCAGTACTTC. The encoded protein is CASSPTEQTQYF.

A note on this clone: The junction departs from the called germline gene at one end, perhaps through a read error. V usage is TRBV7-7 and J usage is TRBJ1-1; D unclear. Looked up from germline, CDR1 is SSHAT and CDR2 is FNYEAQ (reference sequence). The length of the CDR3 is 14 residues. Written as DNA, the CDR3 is TGTGCTAGCAGCGGCCCGGAGGGGAACACTGAAGCTTTCTTT. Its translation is CASSGPEGNTEAFF.

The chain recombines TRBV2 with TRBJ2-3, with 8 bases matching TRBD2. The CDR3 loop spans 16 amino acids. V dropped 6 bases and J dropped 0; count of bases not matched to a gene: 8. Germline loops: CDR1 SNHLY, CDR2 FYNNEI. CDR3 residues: CASSEIAGTSTDTQYF. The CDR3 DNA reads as TGTGCCAGCAGCGAAATAGCGGGAACTAGCACAGATACGCAGTATTTT.

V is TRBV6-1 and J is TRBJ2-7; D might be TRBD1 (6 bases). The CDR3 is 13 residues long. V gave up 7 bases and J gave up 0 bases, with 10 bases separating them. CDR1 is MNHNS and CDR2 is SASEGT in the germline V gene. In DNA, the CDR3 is TGTGCCAGCACTCCGGGACACTCCTACGAGCAGTACTTC. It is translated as CASTPGHSYEQYF.